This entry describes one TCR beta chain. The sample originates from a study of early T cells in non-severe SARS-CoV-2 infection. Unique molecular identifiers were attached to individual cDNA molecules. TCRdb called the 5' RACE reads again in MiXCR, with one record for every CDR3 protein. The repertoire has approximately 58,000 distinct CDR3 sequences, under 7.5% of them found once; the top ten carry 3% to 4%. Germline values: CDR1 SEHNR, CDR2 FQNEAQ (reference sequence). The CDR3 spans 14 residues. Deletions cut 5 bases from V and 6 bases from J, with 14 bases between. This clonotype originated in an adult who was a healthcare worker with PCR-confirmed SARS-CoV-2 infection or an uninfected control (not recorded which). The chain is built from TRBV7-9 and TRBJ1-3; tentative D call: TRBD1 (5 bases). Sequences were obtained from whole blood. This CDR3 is CASSDQQGPNTIYF. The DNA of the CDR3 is TGTGCCAGCAGCGATCAGCAGGGCCCAAACACCATATATTTT. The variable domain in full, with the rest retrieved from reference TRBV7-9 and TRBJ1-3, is DTGVSQNPRHKITKRGQNVTFRCDPISEHNRLYWYRQTLGQGPEFLTYFQNEAQLEKSRLLSDRFSAERPKGSFSTLEIQRTEQGDSAMYLCASSDQQGPNTIYFGEGSWLTVV.